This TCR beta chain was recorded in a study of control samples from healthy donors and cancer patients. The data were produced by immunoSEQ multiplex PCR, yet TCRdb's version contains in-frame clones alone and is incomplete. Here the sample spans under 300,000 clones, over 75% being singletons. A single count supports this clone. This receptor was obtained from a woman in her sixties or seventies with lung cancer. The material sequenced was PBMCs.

The CDR3 here is CASSSVQTNEKLFF. CDR3 sequence (DNA): TGTGCCAGCAGTTCAGTCCAGACTAATGAAAAACTGTTTTTT. This rearrangement joins TRBV6-1 to TRBJ1-4, with D hard to call. The CDR3 spans 14 residues. Between the trimmed V and J ends, which lost 5 bases and 2 bases, there was a span of 9 bases. The V gene's germline CDR1 is MNHNS and CDR2 SASEGT.